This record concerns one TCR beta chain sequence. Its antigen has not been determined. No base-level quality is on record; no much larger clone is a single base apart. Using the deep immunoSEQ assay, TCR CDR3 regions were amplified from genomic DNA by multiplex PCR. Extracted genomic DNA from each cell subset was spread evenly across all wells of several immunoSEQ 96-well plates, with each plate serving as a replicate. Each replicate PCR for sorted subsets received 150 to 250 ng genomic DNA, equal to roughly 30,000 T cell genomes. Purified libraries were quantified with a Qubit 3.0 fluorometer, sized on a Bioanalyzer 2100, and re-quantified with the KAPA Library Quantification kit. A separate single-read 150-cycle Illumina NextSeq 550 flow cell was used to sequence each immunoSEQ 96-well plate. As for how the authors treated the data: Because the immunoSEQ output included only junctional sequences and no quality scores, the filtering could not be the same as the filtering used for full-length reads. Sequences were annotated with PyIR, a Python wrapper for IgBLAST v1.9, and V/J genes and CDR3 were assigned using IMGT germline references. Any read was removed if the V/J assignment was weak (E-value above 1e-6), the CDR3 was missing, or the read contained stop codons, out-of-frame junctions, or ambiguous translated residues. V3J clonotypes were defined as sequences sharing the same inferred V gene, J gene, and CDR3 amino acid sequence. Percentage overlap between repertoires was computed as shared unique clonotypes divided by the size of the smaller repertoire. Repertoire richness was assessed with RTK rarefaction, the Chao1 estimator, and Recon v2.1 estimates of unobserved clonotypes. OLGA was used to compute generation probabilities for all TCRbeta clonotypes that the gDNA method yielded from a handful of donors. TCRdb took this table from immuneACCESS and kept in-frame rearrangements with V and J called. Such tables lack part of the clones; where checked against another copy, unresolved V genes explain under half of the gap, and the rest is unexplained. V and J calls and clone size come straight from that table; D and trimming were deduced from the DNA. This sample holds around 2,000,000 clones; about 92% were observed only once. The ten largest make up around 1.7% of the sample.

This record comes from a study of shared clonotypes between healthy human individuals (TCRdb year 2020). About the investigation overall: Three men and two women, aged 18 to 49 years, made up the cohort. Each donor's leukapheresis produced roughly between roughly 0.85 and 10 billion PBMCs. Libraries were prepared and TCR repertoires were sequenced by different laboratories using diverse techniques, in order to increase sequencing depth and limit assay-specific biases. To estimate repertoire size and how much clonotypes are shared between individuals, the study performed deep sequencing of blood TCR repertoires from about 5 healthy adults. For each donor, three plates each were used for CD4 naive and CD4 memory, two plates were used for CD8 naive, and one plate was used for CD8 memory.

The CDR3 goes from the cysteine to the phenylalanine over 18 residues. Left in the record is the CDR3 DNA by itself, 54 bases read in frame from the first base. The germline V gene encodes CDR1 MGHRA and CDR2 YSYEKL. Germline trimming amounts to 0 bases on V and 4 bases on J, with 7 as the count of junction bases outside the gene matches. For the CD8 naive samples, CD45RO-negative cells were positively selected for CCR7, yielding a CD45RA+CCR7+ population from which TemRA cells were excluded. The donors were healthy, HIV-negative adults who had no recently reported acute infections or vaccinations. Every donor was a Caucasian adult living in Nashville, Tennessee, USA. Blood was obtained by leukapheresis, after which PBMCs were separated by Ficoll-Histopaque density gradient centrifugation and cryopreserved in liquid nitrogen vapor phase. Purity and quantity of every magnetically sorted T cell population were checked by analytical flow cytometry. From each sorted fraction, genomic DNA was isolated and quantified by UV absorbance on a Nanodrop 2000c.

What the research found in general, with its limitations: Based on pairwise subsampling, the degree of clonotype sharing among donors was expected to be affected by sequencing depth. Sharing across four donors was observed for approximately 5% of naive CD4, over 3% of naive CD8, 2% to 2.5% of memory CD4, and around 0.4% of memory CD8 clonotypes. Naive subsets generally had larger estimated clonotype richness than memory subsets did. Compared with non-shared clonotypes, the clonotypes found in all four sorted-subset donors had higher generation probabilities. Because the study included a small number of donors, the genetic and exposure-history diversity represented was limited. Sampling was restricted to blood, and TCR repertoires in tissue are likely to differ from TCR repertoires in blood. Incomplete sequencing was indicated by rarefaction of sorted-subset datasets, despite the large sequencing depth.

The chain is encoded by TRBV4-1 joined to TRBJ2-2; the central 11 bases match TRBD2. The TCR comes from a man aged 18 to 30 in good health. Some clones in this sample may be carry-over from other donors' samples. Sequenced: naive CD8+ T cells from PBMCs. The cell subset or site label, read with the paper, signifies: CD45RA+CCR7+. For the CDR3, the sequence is CASSQDPIAGGRTGELFF. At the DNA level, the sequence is TGCGCCAGCAGCCAAGACCCCATAGCGGGAGGGCGCACCGGGGAGCTGTTTTTT.